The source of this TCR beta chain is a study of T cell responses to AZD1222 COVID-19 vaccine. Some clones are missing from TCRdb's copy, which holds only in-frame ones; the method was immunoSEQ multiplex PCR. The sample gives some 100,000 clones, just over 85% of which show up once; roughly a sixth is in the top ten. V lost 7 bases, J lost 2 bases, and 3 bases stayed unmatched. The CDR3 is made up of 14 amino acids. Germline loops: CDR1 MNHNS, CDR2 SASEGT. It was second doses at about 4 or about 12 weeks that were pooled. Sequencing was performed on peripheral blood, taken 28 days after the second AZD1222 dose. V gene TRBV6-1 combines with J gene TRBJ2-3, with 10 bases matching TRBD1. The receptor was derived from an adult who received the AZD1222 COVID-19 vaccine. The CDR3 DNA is TGTGCCAGCACTAGACAGGGGGCCACAGATACGCAGTATTTT. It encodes CASTRQGATDTQYF.